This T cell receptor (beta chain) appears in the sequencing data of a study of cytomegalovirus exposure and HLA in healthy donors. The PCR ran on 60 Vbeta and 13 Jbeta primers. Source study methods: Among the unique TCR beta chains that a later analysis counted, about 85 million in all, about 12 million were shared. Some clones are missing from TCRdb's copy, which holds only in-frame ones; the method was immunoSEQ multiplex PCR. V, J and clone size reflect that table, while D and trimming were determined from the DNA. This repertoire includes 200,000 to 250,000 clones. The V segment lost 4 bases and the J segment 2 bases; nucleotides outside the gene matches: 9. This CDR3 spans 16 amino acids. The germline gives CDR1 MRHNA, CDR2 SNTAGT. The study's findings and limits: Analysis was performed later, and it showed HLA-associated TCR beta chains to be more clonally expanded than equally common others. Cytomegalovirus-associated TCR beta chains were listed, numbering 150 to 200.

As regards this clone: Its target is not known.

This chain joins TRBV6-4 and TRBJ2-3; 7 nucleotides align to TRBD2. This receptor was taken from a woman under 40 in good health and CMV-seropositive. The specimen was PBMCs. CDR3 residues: CASSARLAVSTDTQYF. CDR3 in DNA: TGTGCCAGCAGTGCTCGGCTAGCGGTCTCCACAGATACGCAGTATTTT.